This T cell receptor beta chain emerged from a study of cytomegalovirus exposure and HLA in healthy donors. Study outcomes and limitations: The classifier, whose performance was assessed in both the original and validation cohorts, reportedly diagnosed cytomegalovirus status with high specificity and sensitivity.

This clone occurred a few times. As yet, its antigen is unknown. The donors were part of the validation cohort of roughly 110 subjects. That cohort was separate from the first cohort, which comprised 500 to 700 subjects. Clones were read by immunoSEQ multiplex PCR, and TCRdb kept only the in-frame ones, dropping some. The sample lists approximately 200,000 clones; 85% to 95% were seen once. This CDR3 region has 10 residues. This sequence originates from a woman aged 18-29 years in good health and CMV-seronegative. Input material: PBMCs. This chain links TRBV21-1 with TRBJ2-7; the D call in the table, TRBD1, was not verified against the DNA. TRBV21-1 is assigned pseudogene status. CDR3 nucleotide sequence: TGTGCCAGCAGCACATACGAGCAGTACTTC. This sequence encodes CASSTYEQYF.